A single sample gave rise to the 6 T cell receptor beta chains below, sequenced in a study of blood T cell repertoires in COVID-19. TCRdb keeps only in-frame clones here, not all; method: immunoSEQ multiplex PCR. The data show around 250,000 clones, roughly four fifths seen once. The sample consisted of PBMCs or T cells enriched from blood (not recorded which). The receptors here all came from a man in his forties who had recovered from COVID-19.

The V gene is TRBV30, the J gene TRBJ1-1, with a tentative D call TRBD1 (6 bases). CDR1 is GTSNPN, CDR2 SVGIG, per germline (reference sequence). CDR3 length: 13 amino acids. The V end was cut by 3 bases, the J end by 5 bases, with 13 bases between. The CDR3 here is CAWSEYRETEAFF. The CDR3 region has the DNA TGTGCCTGGAGCGAATACAGGGAAACTGAAGCTTTCTTT.

The chain couples TRBV5-1 to TRBJ2-1; 7 nucleotides align to TRBD1. The junction had 9 bases not matched to a gene; V was cut back by 4 bases and J by 8 bases. Germline CDR1 is SGHRS and CDR2 is YFSETQ. CDR3 length: 14 amino acids. For the CDR3, the DNA is TGCGCCAGCAGCCGGGACAGTTTTTCCGATGAGCAGTTCTTC. This encodes CASSRDSFSDEQFF.

This chain uses TRBV11-2 with TRBJ1-1; D possibly corresponds to TRBD1 (6 bases). This CDR3 is built from 13 residues. Germline V gene data show CDR1 as SGHAT and CDR2 as FQNNGV. V was clipped by 3 bases and J by 5 bases, with 10 bases between them. The DNA of the CDR3 is TGTGCCAGCAGCTTGGGGACACGGACTGAAGCTTTCTTT. This encodes CASSLGTRTEAFF.

The chain uses TRBV2 and TRBJ1-2; D gene ambiguous. CDR1 and CDR2 from the germline V gene are SNHLY and FYNNEI. CDR3 length equals 13 residues. Trimming took 4 bases from V and 2 from J, leaving 8 bases between them. The CDR3 here is CASSGTVNYGYTF. The CDR3 DNA reads TGTGCCAGCAGTGGGACTGTAAACTATGGCTACACCTTC.

Here the CDR3 reads CASSSTGYYNSPLHF. CDR3 bases: TGCGCCAGCAGCTCGACAGGATATTATAATTCACCCCTCCACTTT. The J gene is TRBJ1-6, the V gene TRBV5-1; a possible D gene is TRBD1 (6 bases). Between the trimmed V and J ends, which lost 3 bases and 4 bases, there was a span of 11 bases. CDR1 is SGHRS and CDR2 is YFSETQ in the germline V gene. The length of the CDR3 is 15 residues. Drawing the rest from reference TRBV5-1 and TRBJ1-6, the complete variable domain is KAGVTQTPRYLIKTRGQQVTLSCSPISGHRSVSWYQQTPGQGLQFLFEYFSETQRNKGNFPGRFSGRQFSNSRSEMNVSTLELGDSALYLCASSSTGYYNSPLHFGNGTRLTVT.

The rearrangement links TRBV28 to TRBJ1-2, with a possible D match to TRBD1 (6 bases). V was trimmed by 5 bases and J by 1 base, leaving 11 bases between them. CDR3 size: 14 residues. CDR1 MDHEN and CDR2 SYDVKM come from the germline V gene. CDR3 region: CASSPPGHNYGYTF. The CDR3 DNA sequence: TGTGCCAGCAGTCCACCGGGACATAACTATGGCTACACCTTC.